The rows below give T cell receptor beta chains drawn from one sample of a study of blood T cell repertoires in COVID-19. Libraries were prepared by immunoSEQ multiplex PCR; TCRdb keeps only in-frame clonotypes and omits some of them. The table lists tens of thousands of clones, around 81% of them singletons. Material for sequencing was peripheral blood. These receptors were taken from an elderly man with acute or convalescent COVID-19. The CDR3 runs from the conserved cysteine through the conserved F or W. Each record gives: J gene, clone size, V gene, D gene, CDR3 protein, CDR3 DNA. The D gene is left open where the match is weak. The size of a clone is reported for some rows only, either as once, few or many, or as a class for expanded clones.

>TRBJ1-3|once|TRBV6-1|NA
CASSEGAGGPVGNTIYF
TGTGCCAGCAGTGAAGGGGCCGGGGGGCCGGTAGGAAACACCATATATTTT
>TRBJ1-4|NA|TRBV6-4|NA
CASSATGHRDEKLFF
TGTGCCAGCAGTGCCACGGGACACCGGGATGAAAAACTGTTTTTT
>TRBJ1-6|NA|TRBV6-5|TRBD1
CASSYDRGQGSPLHF
TGTGCCAGCAGTTACGACAGGGGGCAGGGTTCACCCCTCCACTTT
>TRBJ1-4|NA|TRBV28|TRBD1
CASRDSVLNEKLFF
TGTGCCAGCCGGGACAGCGTACTTAATGAAAAACTGTTTTTT
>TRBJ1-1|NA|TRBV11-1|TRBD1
CASSSLQGAGIPEAFF
TGTGCCAGCAGCTCGTTACAGGGGGCAGGAATTCCTGAAGCTTTCTTT
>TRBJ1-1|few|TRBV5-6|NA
CASSFLPSHNTEAFF
TGTGCCAGCAGCTTTCTACCCTCCCATAACACTGAAGCTTTCTTT
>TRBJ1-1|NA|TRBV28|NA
CASSSQAREAFF
TGTGCCAGCAGTTCACAGGCCCGTGAAGCTTTCTTT
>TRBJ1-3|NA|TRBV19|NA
CASRSSGNTIYF
TGTGCCAGTAGGAGCTCTGGAAACACCATATATTTT
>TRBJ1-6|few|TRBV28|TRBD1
CASSLGQGNSPLHF
TGTGCCAGCAGTCTCGGACAGGGAAATTCACCCCTCCACTTT
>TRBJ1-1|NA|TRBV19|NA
CASSLRASEAFF
TGTGCCAGTAGTTTGAGGGCCTCCGAAGCTTTCTTT
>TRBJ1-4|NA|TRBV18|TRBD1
CASSPRTGSNEKLFF
TGTGCCAGCTCACCAAGGACAGGCTCGAATGAAAAACTGTTTTTT
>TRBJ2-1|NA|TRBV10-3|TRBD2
CAIRLAGADEQFF
TGTGCCATCCGCCTAGCGGGAGCGGATGAGCAGTTCTTC
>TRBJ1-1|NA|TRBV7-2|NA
CASSLSGMNTEAFF
TGTGCCAGCAGCCTGAGCGGGATGAACACTGAAGCTTTCTTT
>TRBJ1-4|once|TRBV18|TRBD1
CASSPLRGRGGGEEKLFF
TGTGCCAGCTCACCACTTCGGGGAAGAGGGGGCGGTGAAGAAAAACTGTTTTTT
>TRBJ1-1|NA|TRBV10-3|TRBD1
CAISDGTGAVGNTEAFF
TGTGCCATCAGTGACGGGACAGGGGCAGTCGGGAACACTGAAGCTTTCTTT
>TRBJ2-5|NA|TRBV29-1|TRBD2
CSVGGLAVQETQYF
TGCAGCGTTGGGGGACTAGCGGTACAAGAGACCCAGTACTTC
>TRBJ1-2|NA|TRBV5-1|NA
CASSVPDSGGYTF
TGCGCCAGCAGCGTCCCGGACAGCGGTGGCTACACCTTC
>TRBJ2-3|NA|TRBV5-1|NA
CASRSQPGSDTQYF
TGCGCCAGCAGATCACAGCCAGGGTCAGATACGCAGTATTTT
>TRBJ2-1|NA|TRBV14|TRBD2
CASSRGTSGFYNEQFF
TGTGCCAGCAGCCGAGGGACTAGCGGGTTCTACAATGAGCAGTTCTTC
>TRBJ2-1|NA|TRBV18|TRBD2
CASSPRLAGQFF
TGTGCCAGCTCGCCTCGACTAGCTGGGCAGTTCTTC
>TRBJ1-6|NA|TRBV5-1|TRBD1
CASSLGQGQSPLHF
TGCGCCAGCAGCTTGGGACAGGGGCAATCACCCCTCCACTTT
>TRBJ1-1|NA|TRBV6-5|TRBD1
CASSWTGNTEAFF
TGTGCCAGCAGTTGGACAGGGAACACTGAAGCTTTCTTT
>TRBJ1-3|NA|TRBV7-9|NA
CASSLVTASGNTIYF
TGTGCCAGCAGCTTAGTCACTGCGTCTGGAAACACCATATATTTT
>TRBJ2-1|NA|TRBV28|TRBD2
CASSFLAGVGEQFF
TGTGCCAGCAGTTTTTTAGCGGGAGTTGGTGAGCAGTTCTTC
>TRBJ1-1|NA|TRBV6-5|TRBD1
CASSYDRGNTEAFF
TGTGCCAGCAGTTACGACAGGGGAAACACTGAAGCTTTCTTT
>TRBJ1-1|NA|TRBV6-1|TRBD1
CASSGTGGRMNTEAFF
TGTGCCAGCAGTGGGACAGGGGGTCGCATGAACACTGAAGCTTTCTTT
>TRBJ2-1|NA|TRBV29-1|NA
CSVDRYNEQFF
TGCAGCGTTGACCGTTACAATGAGCAGTTCTTC
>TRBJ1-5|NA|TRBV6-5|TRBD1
CASRRTGVSNQPQHF
TGTGCCAGCAGACGGACAGGGGTGAGCAATCAGCCCCAGCATTTT